The 17 T cell receptor beta chains listed next were all sequenced from one sample in a study of identical twins. TCRdb reanalysed the 5' RACE reads using MiXCR and keeps one entry per CDR3 protein. The table includes a few hundred thousand distinct CDR3 sequences, 13% to 15% detected once. The sample was also reused in another study, on yellow fever vaccine responses in identical twins.

The sample consisted of CD4+ T cells sorted from blood. The receptor source for this set is a woman aged 18-29 years in good health.

This clonotype was counted a few times. This chain connects TRBV2 to TRBJ1-1; D is undetermined. The ends were cut back, 5 bases at V and 0 bases at J, with 13 bases in the middle. This CDR3 contains 15 residues. Germline V CDR1 and CDR2: SNHLY, FYNNEI. CDR3 region: CASSPEPSLNTEAFF. The CDR3 DNA reads as TGTGCCAGCAGTCCGGAGCCAAGCCTGAACACTGAAGCTTTCTTT.

This clonotype occurred a few times. This rearrangement joins TRBV15 to TRBJ1-1; D is unclear. Deletions cut 1 base from V and 0 bases from J, with 9 bases between. CDR1 and CDR2 from the germline V gene are LNHNV and YYDKDF (reference sequence). The CDR3 has 15 amino acids. The chain's CDR3 is CATSRGAGMNTEAFF. The DNA for the CDR3 is TGTGCCACCAGCAGAGGGGCGGGGATGAACACTGAAGCTTTCTTT.

The genes are TRBV12-3 or TRBV12-4 and TRBJ2-1, with D tentatively TRBD2 (6 bases). This CDR3 is built from 15 residues. The V and J ends lost 5 bases and 4 bases respectively, with 15 bases between them. The CDR3 sequence is CASSPGLRGYNEQFF. The CDR3 nucleotides read TGTGCCAGCAGTCCGGGACTCCGAGGGTACAATGAGCAGTTCTTC.

This clonotype showed up just a few times. The chain employs TRBV6-1 and TRBJ1-6; maybe TRBD1 (5 bases). This CDR3 has 15 residues. The V gene's germline CDR1 is MNHNS and CDR2 SASEGT. V shed 7 bases and J shed 7 bases, with 17 bases lying between them. CDR3 region: CASTGAGGINSPLHF. CDR3 coding DNA: TGTGCCAGCACCGGGGCCGGGGGTATCAATTCACCCCTCCACTTT.

This clonotype was seen a handful of times. This rearrangement joins TRBV20-1 to TRBJ2-5, with D perhaps TRBD1 or TRBD2 (5 bases each). Looked up from germline, CDR1 is DFQATT and CDR2 is SNEGSKA (reference sequence). The CDR3 contains 11 residues. Trimming took off 8 bases at V and 5 bases at J, with 12 bases between the two ends. CDR3 residues: CSLGWGETQYF. CDR3 in DNA: TGCAGTTTGGGGTGGGGGGAGACCCAGTACTTC.

The chain links TRBV18 to TRBJ2-7; 11 positions match TRBD2. There are 14 residues in the CDR3. Trimming took 3 bases from V and 3 from J; bases not matched to a gene: 1. Per the germline V gene, CDR1 is KGHSH and CDR2 is LQKENI. This CDR3 is CASSPGLADYEQYF. The CDR3 region has the DNA TGTGCCAGCTCACCGGGACTAGCGGACTACGAGCAGTACTTC.

This clonotype was counted only a few times. V usage is TRBV12-3 or TRBV12-4 and J usage is TRBJ2-1; D not certain. This CDR3 has 15 residues. V gave up 3 bases and J gave up 7 bases, with 16 bases separating them. CDR3 residues: CASSLSGPHLNEQFF. The DNA for the CDR3 is TGTGCCAGCAGTTTGTCCGGGCCCCACCTTAATGAGCAGTTCTTC.

This clonotype has just a few counts. This chain connects TRBV29-1 to TRBJ2-7, with D possibly matching TRBD1 (5 bases). The V gene's germline CDR1 is SQVTM and CDR2 ANQGSEA. Trimming took off 5 bases at V and 5 bases at J, with 16 bases between the two ends. The length of the CDR3 is 13 residues. The chain's CDR3 is CSVRGRLFDEQYF. CDR3 sequence (DNA): TGCAGCGTTAGGGGCAGGCTCTTCGACGAGCAGTACTTC.

The V call is TRBV5-1, the J call TRBJ2-1; 9 nucleotides align to TRBD2. The junction had 7 bases not matched to a gene; V was cut back by 4 bases and J by 2 bases. The CDR3 extends over 16 amino acids. CDR1 is SGHRS and CDR2 is YFSETQ in the germline V gene. CDR3 sequence reads: CASSTPAGGTYNEQFF. As DNA, the CDR3 is TGCGCCAGCAGCACACCAGCGGGGGGCACCTACAATGAGCAGTTCTTC.

There are a few counts of this clonotype. This sequence joins TRBV10-3 and TRBJ1-6; D not resolved. Trimming removed 0 bases at V and 8 bases at J, with 11 bases between. CDR3 length: 15 residues. The germline gives CDR1 ENHRY, CDR2 SYGVKD. The DNA of the CDR3 is TGTGCCATCAGTGAGTCGGGTTCGGGTGATTCACCCCTCCACTTT. Protein product: CAISESGSGDSPLHF.

This chain connects TRBV19 to TRBJ1-3; D is unresolved. Per the germline V gene, CDR1 is LNHDA and CDR2 is SQIVND (reference sequence). The CDR3 runs 13 residues. V lost 6 bases to trimming and J lost 1 base, with 7 bases between them. CDR3 sequence: CASRSGSGNTIYF. The CDR3 nucleotides read TGTGCCAGTAGGTCGGGGTCTGGAAACACCATATATTTT.

V usage is TRBV29-1 and J usage is TRBJ2-3, with 11 nucleotides matching TRBD2. The CDR3 contains 14 residues. V was pared by 7 bases and J by 1 base, with 4 bases of the junction left unmatched. Per the germline V gene, CDR1 is SQVTM and CDR2 is ANQGSEA. The CDR3 DNA is TGCAGCGGGGGTAGCGGGAGGGGCACAGATACGCAGTATTTT. This translates into CSGGSGRGTDTQYF.

The chain uses TRBV7-8 and TRBJ1-2; 7 bases align to TRBD1. Germline loops: CDR1 SGHVS, CDR2 FQNEAQ. V lost 4 bases and J lost 4; bases outside the gene matches: 9. This CDR3 is 15 amino acids long. In DNA form, the CDR3 reads TGTGCCAGCAGCTCCGGGACAGCTATGGGCTATGGCTACACCTTC. This codes for CASSSGTAMGYGYTF.

V gene TRBV29-1 combines with J gene TRBJ2-3; D remains unclear. Looked up from germline, CDR1 is SQVTM and CDR2 is ANQGSEA. V shed 4 bases and J shed 4 bases, with 12 bases lying between them. The CDR3 length is 13 residues. DNA for the CDR3: TGCAGCGTTGGCCTCCGCCTGGCAGATACGCAGTATTTT. It specifies CSVGLRLADTQYF.

V gene TRBV18 combines with J gene TRBJ1-3; perhaps TRBD1 as D (5 bases). V lost 4 bases and J lost 1, with 8 bases in between. Germline V CDR1 and CDR2: KGHSH, LQKENI. This CDR3 contains 14 residues. CDR3 residues: CASSLTASGNTIYF. The CDR3 DNA reads as TGTGCCAGCTCACTGACAGCGTCTGGAAACACCATATATTTT.

This CDR3 reads CATTNRGDEQFF. CDR3 nucleotide sequence: TGTGCCACCACAAACAGGGGCGATGAGCAGTTCTTC. V and J are TRBV24-1 and TRBJ2-1; 7 bases agree with TRBD1. V dropped 8 bases and J dropped 8; count of bases not matched to a gene: 5. Germline CDR1 reads KGHDR; CDR2 reads SFDVKD. This CDR3 comprises 12 residues.

This clonotype was observed a few times. V and J are TRBV20-1 and TRBJ2-1; perhaps TRBD2 as D (6 bases). Trimming took 4 bases from V and 6 from J, leaving 13 bases between them. CDR1 and CDR2 from the germline V gene are DFQATT and SNEGSKA (reference sequence). There are 13 residues in the CDR3. The CDR3: CSANGGTGNEQFF. The CDR3 coding sequence is TGCAGTGCTAACGGGGGAACAGGCAATGAGCAGTTCTTC.